These 30 T cell receptor beta chains share one sample of origin, sequenced in a study of T cell responses to AZD1222 COVID-19 vaccine. Sequencing used immunoSEQ multiplex PCR; TCRdb keeps in-frame clones, though not all of them. The sample carries over 110,000 clones, under 90% recorded once. The sequencing used peripheral blood, collected 28 days after the second AZD1222 dose. The receptors originated from an adult who received the AZD1222 COVID-19 vaccine.

V and J are TRBV24-1 and TRBJ2-7, with 10 bases matching TRBD1. The J segment lost 0 bases and the V segment lost 3 bases, leaving 10 bases of the junction unmatched. Germline V CDR1 and CDR2: KGHDR, SFDVKD. This CDR3 is built from 18 residues. As DNA, the CDR3 is TGTGCCACCAGTGATCCCGCAACGGGACAGGGGAACTCCTACGAGCAGTACGTC. Encoded protein: CATSDPATGQGNSYEQYV.

This chain links TRBV27 with TRBJ1-6; D is unresolved. Germline V gene sequence: CDR1 MNHEY, CDR2 SMNVEV (reference sequence). This CDR3 is 13 amino acids long. Trimming cost V 5 bases and J 11 bases, with 13 bases left between them. DNA for the CDR3: TGTGCCAGCAGTCCACGGACGCCTACACCCCTCCACTTT. It encodes CASSPRTPTPLHF.

In its sample, this clone was seen once. CDR3 region: CASSSDRELYEQYF. The CDR3, as DNA: TGCGCCAGCAGTTCGGACAGGGAGCTCTACGAGCAGTACTTC. The J gene is TRBJ2-7, the V gene TRBV23-1; 8 nucleotides align to TRBD1. TRBV23-1 is noted as an ORF with a role that remains uncertain. The CDR3 totals 14 residues. With 5 bases clipped from V and 3 bases from J, the junction kept 6 bases outside the gene matches.

The chain has TRBV2 and TRBJ2-3; no clear D. Trimming cost V 1 base and J 4 bases, with 6 bases left between them. The CDR3 has 13 residues. CDR1 and CDR2 from the germline V gene are SNHLY and FYNNEI. This CDR3 reads CASSEVDADTQYF. In DNA, the CDR3 is TGTGCCAGCAGTGAAGTGGATGCAGATACGCAGTATTTT.

The V and J genes are TRBV2 and TRBJ2-1, with 13 bases fitting TRBD2. This CDR3 has 14 residues. V trimming: 8 bases; J trimming: 8 bases; junction bases outside the gene matches: 6. The germline CDR1 and CDR2 sequences are SNHLY and FYNNEI. The CDR3 protein is CASLLAGGMHEQFF. The CDR3, as DNA: TGTGCCAGCTTACTAGCGGGAGGGATGCATGAGCAGTTCTTC.

The chain is built from TRBV28 and TRBJ2-5, with TRBD1 matching over 7 bases. The trim removed 6 bases at V and 4 bases at J, leaving 5 bases unmatched. Germline lookup yields CDR1 MDHEN and CDR2 SYDVKM. The CDR3 contains 13 residues. The DNA for the CDR3 is TGTGCCAGCAGAACCGGACAGGCAGAGACCCAGTACTTC. This codes for CASRTGQAETQYF.

J is TRBJ2-3 and V is TRBV6-4; perhaps TRBD2 as D (6 bases). The CDR3 totals 13 residues. With 0 bases removed from V and 11 bases from J, the gap between germline ends came to 12 bases. The V gene's germline CDR1 is MRHNA and CDR2 SNTAGT. The CDR3 sequence: CASSDSPGTRQYF. For the CDR3, the DNA is TGTGCCAGCAGTGACTCCCCCGGGACTCGGCAGTATTTT.

V and J are TRBV11-2 and TRBJ1-6; D unresolved. Trimming took 1 base from V and 6 from J, leaving 10 bases between them. This CDR3 is 15 amino acids long. The germline gives CDR1 SGHAT, CDR2 FQNNGV. The CDR3: CASSLVASRNSPLHF. The CDR3 DNA follows: TGTGCCAGCAGCTTAGTAGCGTCCCGTAATTCACCCCTCCACTTT.

The rearrangement joins TRBV6-6 to TRBJ2-7; no definite D call. This CDR3 has 13 residues. V was trimmed by 4 bases and J by 6 bases, leaving 13 bases between them. In germline, CDR1 is MNHNY, CDR2 SVGAGI (reference sequence). Here the CDR3 reads CASSFSEFGEQYV. CDR3 coding DNA: TGTGCCAGCAGTTTCTCGGAGTTCGGCGAGCAGTACGTC.

The chain joins TRBV11-2 to TRBJ2-7; D is unclear. This CDR3 is built from 12 residues. The germline gives CDR1 SGHAT, CDR2 FQNNGV. Trimming cost V 3 bases and J 7 bases, with 10 bases left between them. The CDR3 loop reads CASSFEVGEQYF. The DNA for the CDR3 is TGTGCCAGCAGCTTCGAGGTGGGAGAGCAGTACTTC.

The chain couples TRBV5-1 to TRBJ2-1; D is uncertain. Germline loops: CDR1 SGHRS, CDR2 YFSETQ. The CDR3 length is 13 residues. V dropped 4 bases and J dropped 7 bases, with 12 bases sitting between them. For the CDR3, the DNA is TGCGCCAGCAGCCCTTTAACCCAGAATGAGCAGTTCTTC. Its translation is CASSPLTQNEQFF.

The J gene is TRBJ1-3, the V gene TRBV25-1, with 7 nucleotides matching TRBD1. The J segment lost 2 bases and the V segment lost 4 bases, leaving 11 bases of the junction unmatched. Germline CDR1 MGHDK, CDR2 SYGVNS. The CDR3 covers 17 residues. The CDR3 region is CASSGTGTVLTGNTIYF. DNA of the CDR3: TGTGCCAGCAGTGGGACGGGGACAGTTCTTACTGGAAACACCATATATTTT.

The V and J genes are TRBV14 and TRBJ2-7, with D tentatively TRBD1 (6 bases). Germline V gene data show CDR1 as SGHDN and CDR2 as FVKESK. Trimming removed 7 bases from V and 6 bases from J, with 22 bases in between. The CDR3 has 15 amino acids. The CDR3, as DNA: TGTGCCAGCACCCTTTCGACTTTTATAGGGGGCGAGCAGTACTTC. It codes for CASTLSTFIGGEQYF. Looking up the rest from reference TRBV14 and TRBJ2-7 gives the full variable domain: EAGVTQFPSHSVIEKGQTVTLRCDPISGHDNLYWYRRVMGKEIKFLLHFVKESKQDESGMPNNRFLAERTGGTYSTLKVQPAELEDSGVYFCASTLSTFIGGEQYFGPGTRLTVT.

A remark on this clone: One end of the junction does not line up with germline, which may come from a read error. This chain uses TRBV28 with TRBJ1-5; a possible D gene is TRBD1 (5 bases). This CDR3 has 14 amino acids. CDR1 and CDR2 from the germline V gene are MDHEN and SYDVKM. The CDR3 DNA follows: TGTGCCAGCCGTTTCAGGGTTTCAGGACAGCCCCAGCATTTT. Encoded protein: CASRFRVSGQPQHF.

The gene calls are TRBV28 and TRBJ2-7; D perhaps matches TRBD2 (5 bases). From germline, CDR1 is MDHEN and CDR2 SYDVKM. This CDR3 contains 13 residues. Trimming stripped 6 bases from V and 8 bases from J, with 17 bases between. The CDR3 is CASSRDREDKQYF. In DNA, the CDR3 is TGTGCCAGCAGCCGTGACCGGGAAGACAAGCAGTACTTC.

This clone was picked up a small number of times. The J gene is TRBJ1-6, the V gene TRBV30, with 8 bases that match TRBD1. The germline CDR1 and CDR2 sequences are GTSNPN and SVGIG (reference sequence). This CDR3 has 12 amino acids. The V gene end was trimmed by 8 bases and the J gene end by 8 bases; junction bases not matched to a gene: 5. The CDR3 nucleotides are TGTGCCGCGGGACAGGATCATTCACCCCTCCACTTT. This codes for CAAGQDHSPLHF.

This clone was detected once. This chain joins TRBV28 and TRBJ1-2; D gene uncertain. The germline V gene encodes CDR1 MDHEN and CDR2 SYDVKM. V lost 0 bases, J lost 4 bases, and 9 bases lay in between. CDR3 size: 14 residues. In nucleotides, the CDR3 is TGTGCCAGCAGTTTATGGAGGCAGAGCTATGGCTACACCTTC. It codes for CASSLWRQSYGYTF.

The V and J genes are TRBV29-1 and TRBJ2-3; D is perhaps TRBD1 or TRBD2 (5 bases each). CDR1 and CDR2 from the germline V gene are SQVTM and ANQGSEA. The V end lost 6 bases, the J end lost 4 bases, and 11 bases lay between the germline ends. There are 12 residues in the CDR3. The CDR3 DNA follows: TGCAGCGTCGGGACGTCCCCAGATACGCAGTATTTT. It yields the protein CSVGTSPDTQYF.

V usage is TRBV30 and J usage is TRBJ1-1, with D possibly TRBD1 on 6 matching bases. The ends were cut back, 1 base at V and 5 bases at J, with 14 bases in the middle. The CDR3 runs 14 residues. Per germline, CDR1 GTSNPN and CDR2 SVGIG (reference sequence). The CDR3 region is CAWSAQGRITEAFF. The CDR3 DNA follows: TGTGCCTGGAGTGCCCAGGGGAGGATTACTGAAGCTTTCTTT.

The rearrangement uses TRBV4-2 and TRBJ2-7; maybe TRBD1 (5 bases). Trimming cost V 4 bases and J 2 bases, with 18 bases left between them. Germline CDR1 is LGHNA and CDR2 is YNFKEQ. CDR3 length: 16 residues. The CDR3 loop reads CASSPRLQARAYEQYF. CDR3 coding DNA: TGTGCCAGCAGCCCTCGCTTACAGGCCAGAGCCTACGAGCAGTACTTC.

V and J are TRBV6-6 and TRBJ1-5; D gene uncertain. In germline, CDR1 is MNHNY, CDR2 SVGAGI (reference sequence). Trimming removed 6 bases at V and 2 bases at J, with 8 bases between. The CDR3 sequence is 13 residues long. CDR3 sequence: CASRPRGNQPQHF. In nucleotides, the CDR3 is TGTGCCAGCAGACCGAGAGGCAATCAGCCCCAGCATTTT.

V gene TRBV28 combines with J gene TRBJ2-3, with TRBD2 identical over 8 bases. This CDR3 has 13 residues. V lost 7 bases, J lost 1 base, and 1 base stayed unmatched. Germline loops: CDR1 MDHEN, CDR2 SYDVKM. DNA of the CDR3: TGTGCCAGCAAACTAGCGGGCACAGATACGCAGTATTTT. Its protein is CASKLAGTDTQYF.

This chain joins TRBV5-1 and TRBJ2-5; TRBD1 matches 7 bases. CDR3 length: 17 residues. Germline values: CDR1 SGHRS, CDR2 YFSETQ. Germline trimming cut 0 bases from V and 4 bases from J; bases unmatched to any gene: 12. CDR3 loop: CASSLAFLQGVRETQYF. The CDR3 nucleotides are TGCGCCAGCAGCTTGGCTTTCCTCCAGGGGGTGAGAGAGACCCAGTACTTC. The entire variable domain, with the rest obtained from reference TRBV5-1 and TRBJ2-5, is as follows: KAGVTQTPRYLIKTRGQQVTLSCSPISGHRSVSWYQQTPGQGLQFLFEYFSETQRNKGNFPGRFSGRQFSNSRSEMNVSTLELGDSALYLCASSLAFLQGVRETQYFGPGTRLLVL.

This rearrangement joins TRBV19 to TRBJ1-1; no definite D call. CDR1 is LNHDA and CDR2 is SQIVND in the germline V gene (reference sequence). V lost 5 bases, J lost 0 bases, and 10 bases lay in between. CDR3 length: 14 amino acids. This chain's CDR3 is CASSPGLMNTEAFF. The CDR3 nucleotides read TGTGCCAGTAGTCCGGGCCTAATGAACACTGAAGCTTTCTTT.

This chain links TRBV4-1 with TRBJ1-4, with D uncertain. CDR3 length equals 15 residues. Germline CDR1 is MGHRA and CDR2 is YSYEKL. Trimming took 5 bases from V and 0 from J, leaving 10 bases between them. CDR3: CASSFREATNEKLFF. CDR3 DNA: TGCGCCAGCAGCTTTCGTGAGGCAACTAATGAAAAACTGTTTTTT.

The chain links TRBV30 to TRBJ2-1; TRBD1 aligns across 7 bases. CDR1 is GTSNPN, CDR2 SVGIG, per germline (reference sequence). The junction had 10 bases not matched to a gene; V was cut back by 2 bases and J by 3 bases. The CDR3 extends over 16 amino acids. For the CDR3, the DNA is TGTGCCTGGAGTCTACCGTGGGGACAGAACTACAATGAGCAGTTCTTC. It codes for CAWSLPWGQNYNEQFF.

This chain uses TRBV6-5 with TRBJ2-7; D gene uncertain. Trimming left V 0 bases short and J 0 bases short, with 9 bases between. CDR1 is MNHEY and CDR2 is SVGAGI in the germline V gene. The CDR3 consists of 15 residues. This CDR3 is CASSYSGTYSYEQYF. The DNA for the CDR3 is TGTGCCAGCAGTTACTCTGGCACTTACTCCTACGAGCAGTACTTC.

The chain uses TRBV6-2 or TRBV6-3 and TRBJ2-1; D might be TRBD2 (7 bases). Trimming stripped 5 bases from V and 7 bases from J, with 15 bases between. The CDR3 sequence is 14 residues long. Germline assignment: CDR1 MNHEY and CDR2 SVGEGT. The CDR3: CASSRGGPQNEQFF. As DNA, the CDR3 is TGTGCCAGCAGTAGGGGGGGGCCTCAGAATGAGCAGTTCTTC.

CDR3 DNA sequence: TGTGCCAGCAGTTTCGGGGACAGGAGGTCTGGAAACACCATATATTTT. Amino acid sequence: CASSFGDRRSGNTIYF. J is TRBJ1-3 and V is TRBV5-4, with TRBD1 matching 8 bases. Germline CDR1 is SGHNT and CDR2 is YYREEE (reference sequence). V lost 5 bases and J lost 1; bases outside the gene matches: 8. The CDR3 spans 16 residues.

The table lists this clone with a count of one. This rearrangement joins TRBV5-6 to TRBJ1-6; D unclear. The ends were cut back, 6 bases at V and 8 bases at J, with 12 bases in the middle. CDR3 size: 13 residues. Germline loops: CDR1 SGHDT, CDR2 YYEEEE. The CDR3 loop reads CASTLVAHSPLHF. The CDR3 DNA sequence: TGTGCCAGCACTTTAGTAGCGCATTCACCCCTCCACTTT.